This TCR beta chain stems from a study of T cells in Graves' hyperthyroidism and ophthalmopathy. Study-wide points: Before onset, ophthalmopathy was predicted by the model a median around 6 months earlier. Blood shared most expanded thyroid clonotypes above 0.001. Classification by a 13 V-J model distinguished ophthalmopathy from stable hyperthyroidism.

About this clonotype: Its antigen is still unknown.

The germline CDR1 and CDR2 sequences are LNHNV and YYDKDF (reference sequence). The CDR3 length is 16 residues. V was clipped by 8 bases and J by 4 bases, with 24 bases between them. Using RNA transcripts as the source, TCR beta CDR3 regions were amplified. TCR CDR3 regions were first amplified by RT-PCR with HTBI primers. Using its own MiXCR run on the multiplex PCR reads, TCRdb lists one record per CDR3 protein. The table lists 550,000 to 600,000 distinct CDR3 sequences, 35% to 55% of them singletons, with around a fifth in the top ten. Criteria for exclusion of patients were uncontrolled infection, other autoimmune disease, pregnancy or lactation.

The sequencing sample was made of peripheral blood or thyroid tissue (not recorded which). The chain is built from TRBV15 and TRBJ2-7; TRBD1 or TRBD2 may be the D gene (6 bases each). The sequence derives from an adult woman with Graves' disease, either hyperthyroidism or ophthalmopathy (not recorded which). The CDR3 DNA sequence: TGTGCCACCGCAAAAGGTGGGGGGCGCGGCTCTTACGAGCAGTACTTC. Its translation is CATAKGGGRGSYEQYF.